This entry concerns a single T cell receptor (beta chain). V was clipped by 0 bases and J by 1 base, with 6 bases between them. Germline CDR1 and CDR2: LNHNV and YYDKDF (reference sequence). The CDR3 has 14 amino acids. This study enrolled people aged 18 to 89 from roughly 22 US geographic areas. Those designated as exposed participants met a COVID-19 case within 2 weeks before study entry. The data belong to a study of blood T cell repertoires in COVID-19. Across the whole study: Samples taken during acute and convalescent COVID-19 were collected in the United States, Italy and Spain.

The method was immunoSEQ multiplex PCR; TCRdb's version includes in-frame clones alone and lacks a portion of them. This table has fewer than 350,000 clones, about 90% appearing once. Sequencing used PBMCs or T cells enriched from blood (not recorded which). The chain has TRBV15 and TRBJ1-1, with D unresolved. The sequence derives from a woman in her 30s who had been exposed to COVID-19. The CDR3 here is CATSRDGRNTEAFF. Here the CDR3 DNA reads TGTGCCACCAGCAGAGATGGGAGGAACACTGAAGCTTTCTTT. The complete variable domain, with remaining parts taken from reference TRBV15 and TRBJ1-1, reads DAMVIQNPRYQVTQFGKPVTLSCSQTLNHNVMYWYQQKSSQAPKLLFHYYDKDFNNEADTPDNFQSRRPNTSFCFLDIRSPGLGDTAMYLCATSRDGRNTEAFFGQGTRLTVV.